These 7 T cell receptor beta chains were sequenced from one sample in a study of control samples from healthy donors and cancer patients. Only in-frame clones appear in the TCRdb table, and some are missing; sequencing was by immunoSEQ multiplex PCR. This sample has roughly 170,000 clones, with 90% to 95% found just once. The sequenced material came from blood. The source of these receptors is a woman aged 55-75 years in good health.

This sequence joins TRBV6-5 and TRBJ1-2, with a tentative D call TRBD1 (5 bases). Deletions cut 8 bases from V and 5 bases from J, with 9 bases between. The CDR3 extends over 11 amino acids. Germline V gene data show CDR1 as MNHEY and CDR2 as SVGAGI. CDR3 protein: CASGTEYGYTF. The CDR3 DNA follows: TGTGCCAGCGGGACTGAGTATGGCTACACCTTC.

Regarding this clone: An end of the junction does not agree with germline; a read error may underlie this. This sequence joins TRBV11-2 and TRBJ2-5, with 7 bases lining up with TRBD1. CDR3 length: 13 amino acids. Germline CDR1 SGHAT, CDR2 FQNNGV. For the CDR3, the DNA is TGTGCCAGCAGCCCGGGGACAGAAGAGATCCAGTACTTC. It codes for CASSPGTEEIQYF.

CDR3 region: CASSTSGTSGGYTQYF. The CDR3 DNA reads as TGTGCCAGTAGTACATCCGGGACTAGCGGGGGTTATACGCAGTATTTT. The chain employs TRBV19 and TRBJ2-3; 14 bases align to TRBD2. CDR1 is LNHDA, CDR2 SQIVND, per germline (reference sequence). CDR3 length equals 16 residues. J was trimmed by 7 bases and V by 4 bases; bases with no gene match: 7.

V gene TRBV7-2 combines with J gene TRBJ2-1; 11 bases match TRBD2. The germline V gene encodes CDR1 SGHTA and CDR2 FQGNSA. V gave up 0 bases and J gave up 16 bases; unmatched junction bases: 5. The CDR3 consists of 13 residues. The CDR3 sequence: CASSLASSGGHFF. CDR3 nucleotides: TGTGCCAGCAGCTTAGCGTCTAGCGGGGGGCACTTCTTC.

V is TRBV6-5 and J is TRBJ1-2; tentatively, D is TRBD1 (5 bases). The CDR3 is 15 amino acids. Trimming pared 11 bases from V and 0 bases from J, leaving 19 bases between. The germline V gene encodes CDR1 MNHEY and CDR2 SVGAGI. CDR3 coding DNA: TGTGCCGGCCGGACGGTGAACAGGCCTAACTATGGCTACACCTTC. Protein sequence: CAGRTVNRPNYGYTF.

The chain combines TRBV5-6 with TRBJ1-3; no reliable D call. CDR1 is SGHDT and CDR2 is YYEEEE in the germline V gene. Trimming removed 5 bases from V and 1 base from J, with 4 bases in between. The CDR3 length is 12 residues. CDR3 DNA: TGTGCCAGCAGGGGTTCTGGAAACACCATATATTTT. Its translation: CASRGSGNTIYF.

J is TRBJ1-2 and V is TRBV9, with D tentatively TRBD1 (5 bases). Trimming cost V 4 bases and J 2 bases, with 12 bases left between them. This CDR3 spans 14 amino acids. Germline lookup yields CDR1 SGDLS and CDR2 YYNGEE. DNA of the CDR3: TGTGCCAGCAGCACCCCCTCAGGGAACTATGGCTACACCTTC. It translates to CASSTPSGNYGYTF.